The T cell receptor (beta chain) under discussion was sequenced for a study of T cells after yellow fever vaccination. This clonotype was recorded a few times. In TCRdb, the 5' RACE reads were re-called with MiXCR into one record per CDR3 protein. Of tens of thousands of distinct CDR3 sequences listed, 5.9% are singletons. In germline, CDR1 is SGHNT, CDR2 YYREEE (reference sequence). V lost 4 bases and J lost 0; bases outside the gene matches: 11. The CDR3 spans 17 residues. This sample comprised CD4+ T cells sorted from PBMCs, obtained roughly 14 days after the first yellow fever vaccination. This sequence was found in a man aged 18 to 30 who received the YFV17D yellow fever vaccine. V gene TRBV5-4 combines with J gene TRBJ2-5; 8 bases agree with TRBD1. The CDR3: CASSTGGQAVYQETQYF. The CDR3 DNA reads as TGTGCCAGCAGCACCGGGGGACAGGCCGTATACCAAGAGACCCAGTACTTC.